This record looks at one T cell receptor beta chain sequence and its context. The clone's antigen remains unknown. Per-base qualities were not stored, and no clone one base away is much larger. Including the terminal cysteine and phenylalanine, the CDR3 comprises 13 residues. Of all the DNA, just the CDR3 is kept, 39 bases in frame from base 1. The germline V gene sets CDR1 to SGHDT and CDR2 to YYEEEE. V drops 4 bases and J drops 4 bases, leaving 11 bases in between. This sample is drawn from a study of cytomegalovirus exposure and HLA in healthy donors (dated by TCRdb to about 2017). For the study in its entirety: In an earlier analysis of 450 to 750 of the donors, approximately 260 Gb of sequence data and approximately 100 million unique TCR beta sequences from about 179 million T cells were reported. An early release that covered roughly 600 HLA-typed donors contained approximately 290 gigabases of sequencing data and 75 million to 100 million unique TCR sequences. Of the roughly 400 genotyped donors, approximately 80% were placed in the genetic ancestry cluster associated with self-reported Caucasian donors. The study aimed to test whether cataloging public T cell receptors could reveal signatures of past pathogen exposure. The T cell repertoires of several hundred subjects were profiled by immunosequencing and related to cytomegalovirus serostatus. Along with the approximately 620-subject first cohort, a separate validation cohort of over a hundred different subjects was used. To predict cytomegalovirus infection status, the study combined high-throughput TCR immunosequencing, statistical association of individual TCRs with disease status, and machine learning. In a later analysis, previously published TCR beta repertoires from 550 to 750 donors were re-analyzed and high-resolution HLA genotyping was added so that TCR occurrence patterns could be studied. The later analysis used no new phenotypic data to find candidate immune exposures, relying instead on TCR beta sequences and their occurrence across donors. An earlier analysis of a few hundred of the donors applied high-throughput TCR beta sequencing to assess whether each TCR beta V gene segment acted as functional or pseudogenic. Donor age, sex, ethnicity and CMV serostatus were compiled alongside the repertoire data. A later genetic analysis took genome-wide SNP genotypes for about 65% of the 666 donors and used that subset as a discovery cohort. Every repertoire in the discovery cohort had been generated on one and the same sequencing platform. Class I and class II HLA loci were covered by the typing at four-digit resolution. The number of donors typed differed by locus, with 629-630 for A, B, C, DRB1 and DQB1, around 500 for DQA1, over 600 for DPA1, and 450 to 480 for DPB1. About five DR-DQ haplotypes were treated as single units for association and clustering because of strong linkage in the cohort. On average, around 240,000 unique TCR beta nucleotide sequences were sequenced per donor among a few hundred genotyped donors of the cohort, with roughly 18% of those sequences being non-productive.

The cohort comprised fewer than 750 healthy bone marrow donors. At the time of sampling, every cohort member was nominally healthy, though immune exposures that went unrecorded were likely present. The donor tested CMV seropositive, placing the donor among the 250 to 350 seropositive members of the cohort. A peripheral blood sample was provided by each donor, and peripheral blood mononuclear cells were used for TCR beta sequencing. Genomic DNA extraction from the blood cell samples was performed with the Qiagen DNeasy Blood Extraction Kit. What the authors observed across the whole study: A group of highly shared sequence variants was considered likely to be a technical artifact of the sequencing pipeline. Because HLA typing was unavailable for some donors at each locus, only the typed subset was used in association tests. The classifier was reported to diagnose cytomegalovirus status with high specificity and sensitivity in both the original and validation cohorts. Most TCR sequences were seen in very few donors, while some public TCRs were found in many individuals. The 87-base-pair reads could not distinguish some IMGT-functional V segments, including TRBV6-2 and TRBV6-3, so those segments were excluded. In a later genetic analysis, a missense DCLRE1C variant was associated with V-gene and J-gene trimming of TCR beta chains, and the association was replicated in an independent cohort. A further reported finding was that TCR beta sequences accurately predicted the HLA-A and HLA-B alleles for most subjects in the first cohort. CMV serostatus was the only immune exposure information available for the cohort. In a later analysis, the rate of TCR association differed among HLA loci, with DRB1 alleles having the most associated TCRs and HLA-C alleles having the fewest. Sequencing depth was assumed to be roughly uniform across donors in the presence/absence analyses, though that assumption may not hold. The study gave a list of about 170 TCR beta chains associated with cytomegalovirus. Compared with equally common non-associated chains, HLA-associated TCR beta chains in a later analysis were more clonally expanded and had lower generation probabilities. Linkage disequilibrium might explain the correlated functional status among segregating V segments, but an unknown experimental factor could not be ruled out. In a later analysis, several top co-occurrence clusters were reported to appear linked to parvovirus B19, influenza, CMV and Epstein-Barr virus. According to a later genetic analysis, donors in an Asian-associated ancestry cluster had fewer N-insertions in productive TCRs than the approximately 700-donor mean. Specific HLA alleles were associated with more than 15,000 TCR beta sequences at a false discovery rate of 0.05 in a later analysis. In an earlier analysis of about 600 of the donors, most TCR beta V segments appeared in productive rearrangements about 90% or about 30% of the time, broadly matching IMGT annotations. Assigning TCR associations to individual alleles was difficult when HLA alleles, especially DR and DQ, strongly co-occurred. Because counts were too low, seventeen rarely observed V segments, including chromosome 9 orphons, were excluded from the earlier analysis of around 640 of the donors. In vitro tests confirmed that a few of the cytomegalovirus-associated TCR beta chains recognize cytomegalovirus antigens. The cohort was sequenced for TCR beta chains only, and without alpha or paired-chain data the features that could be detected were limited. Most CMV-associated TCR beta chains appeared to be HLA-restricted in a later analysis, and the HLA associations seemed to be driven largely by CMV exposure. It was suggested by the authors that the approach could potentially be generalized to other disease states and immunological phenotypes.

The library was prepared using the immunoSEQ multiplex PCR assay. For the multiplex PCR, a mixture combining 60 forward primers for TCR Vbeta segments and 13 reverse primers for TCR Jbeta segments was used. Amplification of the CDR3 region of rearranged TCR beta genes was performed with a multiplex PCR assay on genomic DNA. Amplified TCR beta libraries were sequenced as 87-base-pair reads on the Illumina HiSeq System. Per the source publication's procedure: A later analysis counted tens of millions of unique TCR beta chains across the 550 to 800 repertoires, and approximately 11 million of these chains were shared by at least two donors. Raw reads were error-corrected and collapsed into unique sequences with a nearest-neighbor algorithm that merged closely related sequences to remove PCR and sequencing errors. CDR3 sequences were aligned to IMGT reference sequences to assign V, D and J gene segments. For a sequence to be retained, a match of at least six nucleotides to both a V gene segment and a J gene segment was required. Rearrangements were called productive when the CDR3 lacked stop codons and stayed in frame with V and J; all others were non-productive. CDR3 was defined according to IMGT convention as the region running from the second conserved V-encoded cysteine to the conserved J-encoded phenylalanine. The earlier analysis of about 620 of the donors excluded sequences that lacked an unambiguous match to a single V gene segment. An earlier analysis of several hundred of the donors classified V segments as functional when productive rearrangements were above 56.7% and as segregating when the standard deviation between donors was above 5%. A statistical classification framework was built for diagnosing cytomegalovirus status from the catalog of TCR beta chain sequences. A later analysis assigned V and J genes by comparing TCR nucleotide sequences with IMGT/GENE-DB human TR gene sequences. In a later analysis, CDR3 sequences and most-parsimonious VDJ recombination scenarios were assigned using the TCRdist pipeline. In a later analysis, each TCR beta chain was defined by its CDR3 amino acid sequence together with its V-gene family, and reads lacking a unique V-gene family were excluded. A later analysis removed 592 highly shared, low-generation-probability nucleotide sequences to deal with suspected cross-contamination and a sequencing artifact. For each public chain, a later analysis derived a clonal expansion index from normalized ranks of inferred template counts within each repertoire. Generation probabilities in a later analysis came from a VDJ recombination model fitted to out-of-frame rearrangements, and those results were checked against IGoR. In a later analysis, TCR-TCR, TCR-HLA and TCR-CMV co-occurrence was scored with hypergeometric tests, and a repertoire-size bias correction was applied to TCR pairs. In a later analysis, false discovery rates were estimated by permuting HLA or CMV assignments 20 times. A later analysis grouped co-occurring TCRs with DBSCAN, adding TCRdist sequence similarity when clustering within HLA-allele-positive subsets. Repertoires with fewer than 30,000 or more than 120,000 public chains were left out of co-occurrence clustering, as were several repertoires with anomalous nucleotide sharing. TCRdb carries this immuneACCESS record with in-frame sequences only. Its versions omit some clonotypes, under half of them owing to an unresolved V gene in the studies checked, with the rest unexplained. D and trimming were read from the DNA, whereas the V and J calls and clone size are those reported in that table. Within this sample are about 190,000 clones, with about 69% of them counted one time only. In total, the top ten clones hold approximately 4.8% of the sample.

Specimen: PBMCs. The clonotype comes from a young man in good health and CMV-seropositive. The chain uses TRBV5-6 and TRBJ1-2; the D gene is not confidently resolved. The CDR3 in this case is CASSPRSLYGYTF. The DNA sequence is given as TGTGCCAGCAGCCCGAGGAGCCTCTATGGCTACACCTTC.